This is a list of T cell receptor beta chains from one sample in a study of OX40 agonist ivuxolimab in advanced cancers. The protocol was immunoSEQ multiplex PCR, while the TCRdb copy is restricted to in-frame clones and leaves out a portion. The sample has 55,000 or so clones; about 90% are singletons. The sample consisted of CD4+ or CD8+ T cells sorted from blood, taken in a trial of the OX40 agonist ivuxolimab. Receptor source: an adult with an advanced solid tumor such as melanoma, head and neck, liver or kidney cancer. The CDR3 runs from the conserved cysteine through the conserved F or W. The order of the fields is clone size, V gene, J gene, D gene, CDR3 protein, CDR3 DNA. D genes are given only for firm matches. Where a row states a size, it is once, few, many or the class of an expanded clone; other rows omit it.

clone size: .; V gene: TRBV2; J gene: TRBJ1-6; D gene: .; CDR3 protein: CANQGGDSPLHF; CDR3 DNA: TGTGCCAACCAGGGCGGGGATTCACCCCTCCACTTT
clone size: .; V gene: TRBV5-1; J gene: TRBJ2-5; D gene: TRBD1; CDR3 protein: CASSTGQGVETQYF; CDR3 DNA: TGCGCCAGCAGCACGGGACAGGGCGTAGAGACCCAGTACTTC
clone size: .; V gene: TRBV29-1; J gene: TRBJ1-1; D gene: .; CDR3 protein: CSVQGRTEAFF; CDR3 DNA: TGCAGCGTCCAGGGTAGGACTGAAGCTTTCTTT
clone size: .; V gene: TRBV5-1; J gene: TRBJ1-6; D gene: .; CDR3 protein: CASSEDTNSPLHF; CDR3 DNA: TGCGCCAGCAGCGAGGACACTAATTCACCCCTCCACTTT
clone size: .; V gene: TRBV4-2; J gene: TRBJ2-3; D gene: .; CDR3 protein: CASSQDFTRGSSTDTQYF; CDR3 DNA: TGTGCCAGCAGCCAAGATTTTACTAGAGGGTCTAGCACAGATACGCAGTATTTT
clone size: .; V gene: TRBV7-9; J gene: TRBJ1-1; D gene: .; CDR3 protein: CASSSTGWGTEAFF; CDR3 DNA: TGTGCCAGCAGCTCGACAGGCTGGGGGACTGAAGCTTTCTTT
clone size: once; V gene: TRBV7-2; J gene: TRBJ2-3; D gene: .; CDR3 protein: CASSSNRDITTDTQYF; CDR3 DNA: TGTGCCAGCAGCTCAAACAGGGATATTACGACAGATACGCAGTATTTT
clone size: .; V gene: TRBV6-5; J gene: TRBJ2-5; D gene: .; CDR3 protein: CASSQQTQETQYF; CDR3 DNA: TGTGCCAGCAGTCAACAGACCCAAGAGACCCAGTACTTC
clone size: .; V gene: TRBV4-2; J gene: TRBJ2-6; D gene: .; CDR3 protein: CASSPSRDLSGANVLTF; CDR3 DNA: TGTGCCAGCAGCCCGTCCCGGGACCTATCTGGGGCCAACGTCCTGACTTTC
clone size: .; V gene: TRBV19; J gene: TRBJ2-7; D gene: TRBD1; CDR3 protein: CASSGQGAIGGQYF; CDR3 DNA: TGTGCCAGTAGCGGACAGGGAGCCATAGGGGGGCAGTACTTC
clone size: .; V gene: TRBV19; J gene: TRBJ1-5; D gene: .; CDR3 protein: CASSIEAGTQPQHF; CDR3 DNA: TGTGCCAGTAGTATTGAGGCAGGGACTCAGCCCCAGCATTTT
clone size: .; V gene: TRBV6-6; J gene: TRBJ2-3; D gene: TRBD2; CDR3 protein: CASPPGTRYPVDTQYF; CDR3 DNA: TGTGCCAGCCCACCTGGGACTAGATATCCGGTAGATACGCAGTATTTT
clone size: .; V gene: TRBV27; J gene: TRBJ1-2; D gene: .; CDR3 protein: CASSQQGWLGYTF; CDR3 DNA: TGTGCCAGCAGTCAACAGGGATGGTTGGGCTACACCTTC
clone size: .; V gene: TRBV27; J gene: TRBJ1-1; D gene: .; CDR3 protein: CASSLWGKGERNTEAFF; CDR3 DNA: TGTGCCAGCAGTTTATGGGGGAAGGGCGAGAGGAACACTGAAGCTTTCTTT
clone size: .; V gene: TRBV14; J gene: TRBJ2-1; D gene: TRBD2; CDR3 protein: CASSQGRGSGGAVNEQFF; CDR3 DNA: TGTGCCAGCAGCCAAGGAAGGGGTAGCGGGGGGGCTGTCAATGAGCAGTTCTTC
clone size: .; V gene: TRBV11-2; J gene: TRBJ1-1; D gene: .; CDR3 protein: CASSLVAGATEAFF; CDR3 DNA: TGTGCCAGCAGCTTAGTGGCAGGGGCCACTGAAGCTTTCTTT
clone size: .; V gene: TRBV7-6; J gene: TRBJ1-4; D gene: .; CDR3 protein: CASSSMATNEKLFF; CDR3 DNA: TGTGCCAGCAGCTCCATGGCAACTAATGAAAAACTGTTTTTT
clone size: .; V gene: TRBV6-5; J gene: TRBJ1-5; D gene: .; CDR3 protein: CASSLTGYQPQHF; CDR3 DNA: TGTGCCAGCAGCCTGACAGGATACCAGCCCCAGCATTTT
clone size: few; V gene: TRBV5-5; J gene: TRBJ2-2; D gene: .; CDR3 protein: CASSRTGTGELFF; CDR3 DNA: TGTGCCAGCAGCCGAACAGGAACCGGGGAGCTGTTTTTT
clone size: .; V gene: TRBV6-1; J gene: TRBJ2-1; D gene: .; CDR3 protein: CASNPGLPYEQFF; CDR3 DNA: TGTGCCAGCAACCCGGGCCTCCCCTACGAGCAGTTCTTC
clone size: few; V gene: TRBV19; J gene: TRBJ1-4; D gene: .; CDR3 protein: CASSISRSGFGEKLFF; CDR3 DNA: TGTGCCAGTAGTATAAGTCGATCGGGGTTCGGTGAAAAACTGTTTTTT
clone size: .; V gene: TRBV6-4; J gene: TRBJ1-5; D gene: TRBD1; CDR3 protein: CASSEQGAPNQPQHF; CDR3 DNA: TGTGCCAGCAGTGAACAGGGGGCCCCCAATCAGCCCCAGCATTTT
clone size: .; V gene: TRBV28; J gene: TRBJ2-3; D gene: .; CDR3 protein: CASTGSGVIDTQYF; CDR3 DNA: TGTGCCAGCACCGGGTCGGGGGTGATAGATACGCAGTATTTT
clone size: .; V gene: TRBV20-1; J gene: TRBJ2-1; D gene: .; CDR3 protein: CSAQNYNEQFF; CDR3 DNA: TGCAGTGCTCAGAACTACAATGAGCAGTTCTTC